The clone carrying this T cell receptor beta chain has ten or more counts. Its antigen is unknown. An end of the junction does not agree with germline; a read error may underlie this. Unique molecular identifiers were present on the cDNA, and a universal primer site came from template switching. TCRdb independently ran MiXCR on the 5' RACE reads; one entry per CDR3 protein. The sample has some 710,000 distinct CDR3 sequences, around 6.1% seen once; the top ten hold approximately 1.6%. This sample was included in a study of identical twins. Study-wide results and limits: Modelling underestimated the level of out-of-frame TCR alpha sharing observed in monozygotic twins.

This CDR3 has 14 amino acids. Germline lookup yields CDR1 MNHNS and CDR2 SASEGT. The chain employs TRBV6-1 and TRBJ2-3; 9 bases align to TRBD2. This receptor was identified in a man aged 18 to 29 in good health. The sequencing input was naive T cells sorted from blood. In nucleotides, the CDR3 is TGTGCCAGCAGGGATCCCGTCGCGGGAGGGCCCCGGCATTTT. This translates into CASRDPVAGGPRHF.